This TCR beta chain was sequenced in a study of T-cell memory formation after mild COVID-19. Regarding the study as a whole: Several responding clones turned up in pre-infection memory, indicating that cross-reactive memory may have taken part.

About this clonotype: Its cognate antigen is unknown.

Constant-segment primers and 5'RACE yielded cDNA libraries for TCR alpha and TCR beta, each carrying sample barcodes and UMIs. TCRdb reprocessed the 5' RACE reads with MiXCR, giving one entry per CDR3 protein. The table lists under 300,000 distinct CDR3 sequences, 16% of them singletons. Material for sequencing was PBMCs or a T cell subset sorted from them (not recorded which). The TCR was taken from a man younger than 35 who had mild COVID-19 (a few samples of this study predate the infection). Cell type and time point are not known.

The CDR3 DNA follows: TGCGCCAGCAGCACCGGGACAGGACGCTCTGGAAACACCATATATTTT. This gives the protein CASSTGTGRSGNTIYF. The chain joins TRBV5-1 to TRBJ1-3, with 8 bases lining up with TRBD1. V gave up 4 bases and J gave up 0 bases; unmatched junction bases: 6. Germline CDR1 and CDR2: SGHRS and YFSETQ. This CDR3 spans 16 amino acids.